One sample yielded the 17 T cell receptor beta chains listed below, sequenced in a study of CD8 T cells in ankylosing spondylitis. In TCRdb, the 5' RACE reads were re-called with MiXCR into one record per CDR3 protein. The sample carries 130,000 or so distinct CDR3 sequences, about an eighth recorded once. Specimen: blood, either unsorted or a sorted T cell fraction (not recorded which). These receptors were taken from a female donor with ankylosing spondylitis or in good health (not recorded which).

This clonotype showed up many times. This chain connects TRBV5-1 to TRBJ2-2; unclear D gene. Germline CDR1 is SGHRS and CDR2 is YFSETQ. This CDR3 has 15 amino acids. The V gene lost 6 bases and the J gene lost 2 bases, with 14 bases spanning the gap. The CDR3 nucleotides are TGCGCCAGCAAACCCCAGGACGGAAACACCGGGGAGCTGTTTTTT. As protein: CASKPQDGNTGELFF.

This clonotype came up a few times. The chain carries TRBV12-3 or TRBV12-4 and TRBJ2-7, with TRBD2 matching over 8 bases. The CDR3 is 14 residues long. J lost 4 bases, V lost 7 bases, and 9 bases had no gene match. The CDR3 spells CASTQGTRGYEQYF. In DNA form, the CDR3 reads TGTGCCAGCACCCAAGGGACTAGAGGATACGAGCAGTACTTC.

This clonotype appeared many times. The chain carries TRBV19 and TRBJ2-3; D perhaps matches TRBD1 (5 bases). V lost 5 bases and J 9 bases, leaving 15 bases between the germline ends. Per germline, CDR1 LNHDA and CDR2 SQIVND (reference sequence). The CDR3 extends over 13 amino acids. In DNA form, the CDR3 reads TGTGCCAGTAGTCTCTCCAGGGTACGGACGCAGTATTTT. Translating gives CASSLSRVRTQYF.

This clonotype has ten or more counts. The J gene is TRBJ1-1, the V gene TRBV19; D is possibly TRBD1 (5 bases). The CDR3 covers 15 residues. Germline CDR1 reads LNHDA; CDR2 reads SQIVND (reference sequence). Trimming left V 7 bases short and J 6 bases short, with 21 bases between. CDR3 bases: TGTGCCAGTATGAGGTCCGGGACTTGGACGGCTGAAGCTTTCTTT. Encoded protein: CASMRSGTWTAEAFF.

This clonotype came up a few times. The V gene is TRBV28, the J gene TRBJ2-4, with TRBD2 matching over 7 bases. The CDR3 extends over 14 amino acids. The V segment lost 2 bases and the J segment 3 bases; nucleotides outside the gene matches: 1. Germline V CDR1 and CDR2: MDHEN, SYDVKM. In DNA form, the CDR3 reads TGTGCCAGCAGTTTAGCGGGGGTCAAAAACATTCAGTACTTC. Encoded protein: CASSLAGVKNIQYF.

This clonotype appeared many times. The gene calls are TRBV3-1 and TRBJ2-7; unclear D gene. Germline V gives CDR1 LGHDT, CDR2 YNNKEL (reference sequence). The CDR3 has 12 residues. The germline V and J ends were trimmed by 1 base and 7 bases, with 8 bases remaining between them. The CDR3 DNA sequence: TGTGCCAGCAGCCAAGCCGACGGAGAGCAGTACTTC. Translation: CASSQADGEQYF.

In this sample, this clonotype turned up many times. This chain uses TRBV5-1 with TRBJ2-1; no clear D. Trimming removed 2 bases from V and 6 bases from J, with 12 bases in between. The CDR3 consists of 14 residues. Germline V gene sequence: CDR1 SGHRS, CDR2 YFSETQ. The CDR3 nucleotides are TGCGCCAGCAGCTTAACGGACGGATCCAATGAGCAGTTCTTC. Amino acids: CASSLTDGSNEQFF.

Ten or more counts support this clonotype. The V and J genes are TRBV29-1 and TRBJ2-7; no clear D. Trimming stripped 4 bases from V and 3 bases from J, with 7 bases between. Per the germline V gene, CDR1 is SQVTM and CDR2 is ANQGSEA. The CDR3 extends over 11 amino acids. The CDR3 sequence: CSVVKVYEQYF. CDR3 nucleotide sequence: TGCAGCGTTGTTAAGGTCTACGAGCAGTACTTC.

This clonotype was seen repeatedly, ten times or more. The chain uses TRBV10-3 and TRBJ1-1; D is ambiguous. The germline V and J ends were trimmed by 1 base and 4 bases, with 10 bases remaining between them. From germline, CDR1 is ENHRY and CDR2 SYGVKD. The CDR3 runs 14 residues. The CDR3 sequence: CAISEWSQPTEAFF. The DNA for the CDR3 is TGTGCCATCAGTGAGTGGAGTCAACCCACTGAAGCTTTCTTT.

This clonotype was seen ten or more times. This chain links TRBV28 with TRBJ1-3; D gene ambiguous. Germline CDR1 reads MDHEN; CDR2 reads SYDVKM. With 5 bases removed from V and 0 bases from J, the gap between germline ends came to 11 bases. The CDR3 contains 15 residues. CDR3 DNA sequence: TGTGCCAGCAGTCGAGGACCGCACTCTGGAAACACCATATATTTT. Its translation: CASSRGPHSGNTIYF.

Many counts were recorded for this clonotype. The V gene is TRBV18, the J gene TRBJ1-2; weak D call: TRBD1 (5 bases). Germline assignment: CDR1 KGHSH and CDR2 LQKENI. V shed 3 bases and J shed 4 bases, with 12 bases lying between them. The CDR3 has 14 amino acids. Here the CDR3 reads CASSPGPSIYGYTF. The DNA for the CDR3 is TGTGCCAGCTCACCGGGGCCGAGTATCTATGGCTACACCTTC.

This CDR3 reads CASSLSRLDRAYEQYF. The DNA of the CDR3 is TGTGCCAGCAGTTTATCGAGATTGGACAGGGCCTACGAGCAGTACTTC. This sequence joins TRBV27 and TRBJ2-7; 8 nucleotides agree with TRBD1. This CDR3 is built from 16 residues. The germline CDR1 and CDR2 sequences are MNHEY and SMNVEV (reference sequence). V was clipped by 0 bases and J by 2 bases; unmatched bases: 6.

Ten or more counts support this clonotype. The chain uses TRBV10-2 and TRBJ2-5, with 9 bases that match TRBD1. J lost 4 bases, V lost 6 bases, and 0 bases had no gene match. The CDR3 covers 12 residues. CDR1 WSHSY and CDR2 SAAADI come from the germline V gene. The CDR3 protein is CASRDRGETQYF. The CDR3 DNA reads as TGCGCCAGCAGGGACAGGGGAGAGACCCAGTACTTC.

This clonotype was detected many times. The genes are TRBV20-1 and TRBJ2-1; D possibly corresponds to TRBD2 (5 bases). Germline CDR1 DFQATT, CDR2 SNEGSKA (reference sequence). The germline V and J ends were trimmed by 6 bases and 0 bases, with 12 bases remaining between them. The CDR3 contains 14 residues. CDR3 nucleotides: TGCAGTGCCACCGACTATAGCTCCTACAATGAGCAGTTCTTC. It codes for CSATDYSSYNEQFF.

This clonotype has at least ten counts. This rearrangement joins TRBV5-1 to TRBJ1-2; unclear D gene. The V gene lost 0 bases and the J gene lost 7 bases, with 13 bases spanning the gap. The CDR3 consists of 14 residues. CDR1 and CDR2 from the germline V gene are SGHRS and YFSETQ. The CDR3 nucleotides read TGCGCCAGCAGCTTGGTAGGGTCCCCCTCTGGCTACACCTTC. This sequence encodes CASSLVGSPSGYTF.

About this clonotype: This may be a read error, as it is one base from a much larger clone. This chain joins TRBV3-1 and TRBJ2-2; TRBD2 agrees at 7 bases. In germline, CDR1 is LGHDT, CDR2 YNNKEL (reference sequence). This CDR3 is 15 amino acids long. The CDR3 spells CANSRGLRNTGELFF. The CDR3 bases are TGTGCCAACAGCCGGGGACTACGGAACACCGGGGAGCTGTTTTTT.

This clonotype was observed many times. The chain employs TRBV5-1 and TRBJ2-1, with D possibly TRBD2 on 6 matching bases. The CDR3 extends over 15 amino acids. Between the trimmed V and J ends, which lost 0 bases and 1 base, there was a span of 8 bases. Germline V lookup: CDR1 SGHRS, CDR2 YFSETQ. The CDR3 region is CASSLVAGSYNEQFF. The DNA of the CDR3 is TGCGCCAGCAGCTTGGTGGCGGGGTCCTACAATGAGCAGTTCTTC.